This T cell receptor (beta chain) came from a study of beta chain features in type 1 diabetes. There are 15 residues in the CDR3. The germline gives CDR1 SGHNT, CDR2 YYREEE (reference sequence). Trimming removed 4 bases from V and 2 bases from J; junction bases left unmatched: 3. This clone was seen a handful of times. Antigen: not known. Broader study findings: Reduced insertions and increased deletions marked VDJ junctions in type 1 diabetes patients. Although PCR might favor shorter templates, it would do so equally in patients and controls. Researchers report that Type 1 diabetes patients had moderately but significantly shorter TCRB CDR3s across all four CD4+ subsets.

Researchers reported sorting CD4+ naive, central memory, regulatory and stem cell-like memory cells via CD45RO/CCR7/CD25/CD127/CD95/CD27. The study reverse transcribed the entire isolated RNA, so it sequenced expressed TCRB transcripts. The table came from immunoSEQ multiplex PCR; TCRdb's copy has only in-frame clones and leaves some out. The sample yields hundreds of thousands of clones, roughly a sixth seen once. This chain connects TRBV5-4 to TRBJ1-4; 9 bases agree with TRBD1. The receptor was derived from a man aged 18 to 30 in good health. Sequenced: naive CD4+ T cells from blood. The CDR3 DNA reads TGTGCCAGCAGCCCACAGGGGGCGACTAATGAAAAACTGTTTTTT. Translating gives CASSPQGATNEKLFF. Complete variable domain (other parts from reference TRBV5-4 and TRBJ1-4): ETGVTQSPTHLIKTRGQQVTLRCSSQSGHNTVSWYQQALGQGPQFIFQYYREEENGRGNFPPRFSGLQFPNYSSELNVNALELDDSALYLCASSPQGATNEKLFFGSGTQLSVL.